Below, 29 T cell receptor beta chains from the same sample are listed, as sequenced in a study of human T cells and chemical hapten exposure. In TCRdb, the RACE reads were re-called with MiXCR into one record per CDR3 protein. The profile shows about 99,000 distinct CDR3 sequences, 9.5% to 15% of them singletons. Time point here: patch test 1, 2 weeks after DPC sensitization. Treatment specified: therapeutic diphenylcyclopropenone sensitization with weekly scalp DPC. This sample comprised whole blood, obtained in connection with sensitization to the hapten diphenylcyclopropenone (DPC). The receptors shown here come from a woman between 35 and 50 years old with alopecia areata. Some clones in this sample may be carry-over from other donors' samples.

This sequence joins TRBV10-3 and TRBJ2-5; tentative D call: TRBD2 (5 bases). The CDR3 contains 17 residues. The germline V gene encodes CDR1 ENHRY and CDR2 SYGVKD. Trimming left V 0 bases short and J 2 bases short, with 16 bases between. CDR3 in DNA: TGTGCCATCAGTGAGTCGACGGGAATCAGGAGGCAAGAGACCCAGTACTTC. Its protein is CAISESTGIRRQETQYF.

The chain recombines TRBV9 with TRBJ2-5; D is ambiguous. Trimming removed 0 bases from V and 2 bases from J, with 8 bases in between. CDR3 length equals 14 residues. CDR1 and CDR2 (germline): SGDLS, YYNGEE. This chain's CDR3 is CASSVATRQETQYF. The CDR3 coding sequence is TGTGCCAGCAGCGTAGCTACCCGGCAAGAGACCCAGTACTTC.

This clonotype was seen more than once but under ten times. The chain carries TRBV28 and TRBJ2-5; weak D call: TRBD2 (6 bases). Trimming left V 6 bases short and J 4 bases short, with 15 bases between. This CDR3 is built from 14 residues. Germline V CDR1 and CDR2: MDHEN, SYDVKM. Here the CDR3 reads CASSLSPGLETQYF. In DNA form, the CDR3 reads TGTGCCAGCAGCCTTTCCCCGGGACTAGAGACCCAGTACTTC.

This clonotype was recorded at least ten times. The J gene is TRBJ2-3, the V gene TRBV6-6, with 8 bases that match TRBD2. CDR3 length: 15 amino acids. V shed 8 bases, J shed 3 bases, and the junction held 10 bases outside the gene matches. Germline CDR1 MNHNY, CDR2 SVGAGI (reference sequence). In DNA form, the CDR3 reads TGTGCCAGCTCCCGGGAGGGGGGCCTTACAGATACGCAGTATTTT. Its translation: CASSREGGLTDTQYF.

This clonotype turned up a few times. V gene TRBV2 combines with J gene TRBJ2-3, with 8 bases lining up with TRBD2. The CDR3 consists of 17 residues. In germline, CDR1 is SNHLY, CDR2 FYNNEI. Trimming cost V 9 bases and J 3 bases; bases outside gene matches: 17. In DNA, the CDR3 is TGTGCCAGTCTTCCCCCCGTGGGCGGGAGGAGGACAGATACGCAGTATTTT. It codes for CASLPPVGGRRTDTQYF.

The chain couples TRBV5-1 to TRBJ1-1; 10 positions match TRBD1. The germline CDR1 and CDR2 sequences are SGHRS and YFSETQ. Losses at the gene ends were 5 bases for V and 4 bases for J; bases not matched to a gene: 5. The CDR3 loop spans 14 amino acids. DNA of the CDR3: TGCGCCAGCAGATTCGGACAGGGGGGCACTGAAGCTTTCTTT. It is translated as CASRFGQGGTEAFF.

This clonotype was counted a few times. The V and J genes are TRBV19 and TRBJ2-2, with D unclear. The V and J ends lost 6 bases and 0 bases respectively, with 20 bases between them. The germline V gene has CDR1 LNHDA and CDR2 SQIVND (reference sequence). The CDR3 runs to 18 residues. The CDR3 sequence is CASSIPPQSSSNTGELFF. CDR3 coding DNA: TGTGCCAGTAGCATCCCCCCTCAAAGTTCGTCGAACACCGGGGAGCTGTTTTTT.

This clonotype was seen a handful of times. J is TRBJ2-7 and V is TRBV12-3 or TRBV12-4; tentative D call: TRBD2 (6 bases). CDR3 size: 14 residues. The ends were cut back, 2 bases at V and 7 bases at J, with 15 bases in the middle. CDR3 loop: CASSLLPGAEEQYF. The CDR3 nucleotides read TGTGCCAGCAGTTTACTCCCGGGAGCGGAGGAGCAGTACTTC.

In this sample, this clonotype turned up a few times. The rearrangement uses TRBV18 and TRBJ2-7, with 10 bases fitting TRBD1. This CDR3 has 15 amino acids. Losses at the gene ends were 3 bases for V and 7 bases for J; bases not matched to a gene: 9. The germline V gene encodes CDR1 KGHSH and CDR2 LQKENI. The CDR3 DNA reads TGTGCCAGCTCACCCGAGGGACAGGGGAGAAGTGAGCAGTACTTC. This codes for CASSPEGQGRSEQYF.

This clonotype was seen at least ten times. The chain is built from TRBV29-1 and TRBJ2-5, with 7 bases identical to TRBD1. Per the germline V gene, CDR1 is SQVTM and CDR2 is ANQGSEA. V shed 5 bases and J 3 bases; nucleotides not matched to a gene: 3. The CDR3 sequence is 12 residues long. The CDR3 loop is CSVRDSKETQYF. The CDR3 DNA sequence: TGCAGCGTTCGGGACAGTAAAGAGACCCAGTACTTC.

This clonotype was observed a few times. The rearrangement uses TRBV10-3 and TRBJ1-5; tentatively, D is TRBD1 (6 bases). Germline V gene lookup returns CDR1 ENHRY and CDR2 SYGVKD. The V end lost 5 bases, the J end lost 3 bases, and 11 bases lay between the germline ends. The length of the CDR3 is 14 residues. The CDR3 here is CAISRGQHNQPQHF. The CDR3 nucleotides read TGTGCCATCAGTAGAGGACAGCACAATCAGCCCCAGCATTTT.

This clonotype occurred once. The rearrangement links TRBV7-9 to TRBJ2-5; no clear D gene. V was pared by 5 bases and J by 5 bases, with 15 bases between. CDR1 is SEHNR, CDR2 FQNEAQ, per germline (reference sequence). The CDR3 contains 14 residues. The CDR3 coding sequence is TGTGCCAGCAGCACCCAGCTGAGTCTGGAGACCCAGTACTTC. Protein sequence: CASSTQLSLETQYF.

This clonotype was observed a few times. The chain links TRBV9 to TRBJ1-3, with a weak D call TRBD1 (6 bases). CDR1 and CDR2 (germline): SGDLS, YYNGEE. Trimming left V 7 bases short and J 5 bases short, with 13 bases between. The CDR3 runs 13 residues. The CDR3 DNA sequence: TGTGCCAGCTCGGGACAAAATAGAAACACCATATATTTT. Its translation is CASSGQNRNTIYF.

This clonotype turned up a few times. The gene calls are TRBV15 and TRBJ1-6; 7 bases match TRBD1. The CDR3 spans 14 residues. Germline values: CDR1 LNHNV, CDR2 YYDKDF (reference sequence). The V and J ends lost 7 bases and 9 bases, in that order; junction bases with no gene match: 9. The CDR3 bases are TGTGCCACCAAGACAGGGCAGATTGGTTCACCCCTCCACTTT. Amino acid sequence: CATKTGQIGSPLHF.

This clonotype was recorded at least ten times. The CDR3: CASSPPPYRGLISGNTIYF. In DNA, the CDR3 is TGTGCCAGCAGTCCCCCCCCTTACAGGGGCCTAATCTCTGGAAACACCATATATTTT. V usage is TRBV28 and J usage is TRBJ1-3; 7 bases map to TRBD1. Germline-derived CDR1 and CDR2 are MDHEN and SYDVKM. V gave up 5 bases and J gave up 0 bases; unmatched junction bases: 16. The CDR3 is 19 residues long.

This chain joins TRBV2 and TRBJ2-2; D perhaps matches TRBD2 (6 bases). The CDR3 loop spans 14 amino acids. Germline values: CDR1 SNHLY, CDR2 FYNNEI. V lost 3 bases and J 6 bases, leaving 11 bases between the germline ends. CDR3 sequence reads: CASSEWREAGELFF. DNA for the CDR3: TGTGCCAGCAGTGAGTGGCGGGAAGCCGGGGAGCTGTTTTTT.

The chain recombines TRBV4-3 with TRBJ2-4; 8 nucleotides match TRBD1. Unmatched junction bases numbered 6, after V lost 2 bases and J lost 0 bases. This CDR3 comprises 17 residues. CDR1 and CDR2 (germline): LGHNA, YSLEER. The CDR3 DNA is TGCGCCAGCAGCCAAACGGACAGGGCCCTAGCCAAAAACATTCAGTACTTC. This codes for CASSQTDRALAKNIQYF.

The V gene is TRBV6-2 or TRBV6-3, the J gene TRBJ2-1; D gene unclear. Trimming cost V 6 bases and J 7 bases, with 10 bases left between them. The CDR3 runs to 12 residues. Germline CDR1 MNHEY, CDR2 SVGEGT. In DNA, the CDR3 is TGTGCCAGCAGGGAACAGAGGAATGAGCAGTTCTTC. It codes for CASREQRNEQFF.

This clonotype was observed once. A clone one base away is much larger, so this may be a read error. The chain links TRBV10-3 to TRBJ2-2; D is uncertain. The CDR3 spans 16 residues. The germline CDR1 and CDR2 sequences are ENHRY and SYGVKD. CDR3: CAISTTSTANTAELFF. CDR3 bases: TGTGCCATCAGTACCACCTCAACAGCGAACACCGCGGAGCTGTTTTTT.

This clonotype was seen more than once but under ten times. V and J are TRBV24-1 and TRBJ2-7; D possibly uses TRBD1 or TRBD2 (5 bases each). Trimming took off 3 bases at V and 2 bases at J, with 19 bases between the two ends. The CDR3 totals 17 residues. In germline, CDR1 is KGHDR, CDR2 SFDVKD. The CDR3 region is CATSDKDGRMGAYEQYF. CDR3 coding DNA: TGTGCCACCAGTGATAAAGACGGCAGGATGGGGGCCTACGAGCAGTACTTC.

This chain connects TRBV7-9 to TRBJ2-7; D unresolved. The germline V gene has CDR1 SEHNR and CDR2 FQNEAQ (reference sequence). The germline V and J ends were trimmed by 8 bases and 3 bases, with 8 bases remaining between them. The CDR3 loop spans 11 amino acids. CDR3 loop: CASGAIYEQYF. The CDR3 DNA sequence: TGTGCCAGCGGAGCTATCTACGAGCAGTACTTC. Full variable domain (remainder filled in from reference TRBV7-9 and TRBJ2-7): DTGVSQNPRHKITKRGQNVTFRCDPISEHNRLYWYRQTLGQGPEFLTYFQNEAQLEKSRLLSDRFSAERPKGSFSTLEIQRTEQGDSAMYLCASGAIYEQYFGPGTRLTVT.

This clonotype was found a few times. The gene calls are TRBV6-2 or TRBV6-3 and TRBJ2-2, with D unresolved. The V end was cut by 6 bases, the J end by 6 bases, with 11 bases between. This CDR3 is 13 amino acids long. Per the germline V gene, CDR1 is MNHEY and CDR2 is SVGEGT. The CDR3: CASSYSSPGELFF. The CDR3 DNA reads TGTGCCAGCAGCTATTCGAGCCCCGGGGAGCTGTTTTTT.

This clonotype appeared a few times. The V call is TRBV7-2, the J call TRBJ1-1, with 8 bases matching TRBD1. V trimming: 5 bases; J trimming: 3 bases; junction bases outside the gene matches: 5. The germline V gene encodes CDR1 SGHTA and CDR2 FQGNSA. The CDR3 length is 14 residues. The CDR3 coding sequence is TGTGCCAGCAGCGCCACAGGGGGTGACACTGAAGCTTTCTTT. Amino acids: CASSATGGDTEAFF.

The chain is built from TRBV6-2 or TRBV6-3 and TRBJ1-5; D is possibly TRBD1 (6 bases). CDR3 length equals 13 residues. V lost 8 bases and J 3 bases, leaving 11 bases between the germline ends. In germline, CDR1 is MNHEY, CDR2 SVGEGT. CDR3 coding DNA: TGTGCCAGCCAAACAGGGAACAATCAGCCCCAGCATTTT. It specifies CASQTGNNQPQHF.

V and J are TRBV28 and TRBJ2-4; D is unresolved. The CDR3 covers 15 residues. Looked up from germline, CDR1 is MDHEN and CDR2 is SYDVKM. V dropped 3 bases and J dropped 3 bases, with 12 bases sitting between them. The CDR3: CASSFYSLGKNIQYF. In nucleotides, the CDR3 is TGTGCCAGCAGTTTCTACAGCCTCGGCAAAAACATTCAGTACTTC.

This clonotype was found many times. The chain employs TRBV28 and TRBJ2-7, with TRBD2 matching over 8 bases. The germline gives CDR1 MDHEN, CDR2 SYDVKM. The V and J ends lost 6 bases and 0 bases, in that order; junction bases with no gene match: 1. The CDR3 length is 13 residues. The CDR3 DNA reads as TGTGCCAGCAGAAGCGGGAGCTCCTACGAGCAGTACTTC. This encodes CASRSGSSYEQYF.

This clonotype turned up a few times. The genes are TRBV5-4 and TRBJ2-1; D not certain. Germline CDR1 and CDR2: SGHNT and YYREEE (reference sequence). There are 13 residues in the CDR3. With 5 bases removed from V and 5 bases from J, the gap between germline ends came to 11 bases. In DNA form, the CDR3 reads TGTGCCAGCAGTACCGTCGGAAACAATGAGCAGTTCTTC. Translated, it gives CASSTVGNNEQFF.

This clonotype appeared many times. V usage is TRBV6-2 or TRBV6-3 and J usage is TRBJ2-7; 11 nucleotides agree with TRBD2. CDR1 is MNHEY, CDR2 SVGEGT, per germline. The CDR3 is 18 amino acids. With V trimmed by 0 bases and J by 1 base, 8 bases remained unmatched. Here the CDR3 DNA reads TGTGCCAGCAGTTACTCGTTCCTAGCGGGAGGCAATTCCTACGAGCAGTACTTC. The encoded protein is CASSYSFLAGGNSYEQYF.

There are many counts of this clonotype. The J gene is TRBJ2-5, the V gene TRBV28, with TRBD1 matching 7 bases. In germline, CDR1 is MDHEN, CDR2 SYDVKM. This CDR3 spans 16 amino acids. J was trimmed by 5 bases and V by 4 bases; bases with no gene match: 13. The CDR3, as DNA: TGTGCCAGCAGTTCCGCACGGACAGGTCTCTATGAGACCCAGTACTTC. Amino acid sequence: CASSSARTGLYETQYF. The full variable domain, in which reference TRBV28 and TRBJ2-5 provide the parts outside the CDR3, is DVKVTQSSRYLVKRTGEKVFLECVQDMDHENMFWYRQDPGLGLRLIYFSYDVKMKEKGDIPEGYSVSREKKERFSLILESASTNQTSMYLCASSSARTGLYETQYFGPGTRLLVL.